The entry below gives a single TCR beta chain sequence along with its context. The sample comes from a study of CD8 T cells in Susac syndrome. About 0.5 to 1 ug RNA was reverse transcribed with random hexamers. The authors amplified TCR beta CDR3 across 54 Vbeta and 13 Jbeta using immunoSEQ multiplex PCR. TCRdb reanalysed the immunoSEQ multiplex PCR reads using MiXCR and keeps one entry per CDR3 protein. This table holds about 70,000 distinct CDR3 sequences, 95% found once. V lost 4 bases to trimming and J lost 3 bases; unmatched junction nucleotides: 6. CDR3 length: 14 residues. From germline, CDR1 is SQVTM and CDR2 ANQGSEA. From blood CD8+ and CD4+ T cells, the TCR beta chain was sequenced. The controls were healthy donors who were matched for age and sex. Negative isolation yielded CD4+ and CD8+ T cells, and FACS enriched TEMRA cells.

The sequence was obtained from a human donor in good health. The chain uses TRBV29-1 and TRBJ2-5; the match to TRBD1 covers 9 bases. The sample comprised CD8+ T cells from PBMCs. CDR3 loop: CSVAGTGSEETQYF. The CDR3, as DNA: TGCAGCGTTGCGGGGACAGGGAGTGAAGAGACCCAGTACTTC. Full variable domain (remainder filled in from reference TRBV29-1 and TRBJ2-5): SAVISQKPSRDICQRGTSLTIQCQVDSQVTMMFWYRQQPGQSLTLIATANQGSEATYESGFVIDKFPISRPNLTFSTLTVSNMSPEDSSIYLCSVAGTGSEETQYFGPGTRLLVL.